What follows are 17 T cell receptor beta chains derived from one specimen sequenced in a study of brain T cells in children with intractable seizures. Method: immunoSEQ multiplex PCR; TCRdb's copy keeps in-frame clones and lacks some. Among 300,000 to 400,000 clones, 93% were seen once, and the ten largest hold approximately 5%. Time point specified: blood from clinic visit 5 months post-surgery; TSC patient then seizure free. This sample comprised peripheral blood, obtained approximately 5 months after surgery. These receptors all come from a boy less than two years old with tuberous sclerosis and intractable seizures.

The rearrangement links TRBV19 to TRBJ2-3, with 10 positions matching TRBD1. V dropped 4 bases and J dropped 4; count of bases not matched to a gene: 2. The CDR3 length is 14 residues. The germline CDR1 and CDR2 sequences are LNHDA and SQIVND (reference sequence). CDR3 nucleotide sequence: TGTGCCAGTAGTACGACAGGGGGCGCAGATACGCAGTATTTT. As protein: CASSTTGGADTQYF.

About this clone: This sample includes further DNA sequences coding for the same CDR3. The chain joins TRBV7-9 to TRBJ1-1; D is possibly TRBD1 (5 bases). This CDR3 has 13 residues. V was pared by 3 bases and J by 1 base, with 6 bases between. Germline CDR1 is SEHNR and CDR2 is FQNEAQ (reference sequence). CDR3 sequence: CASSLGENTEAFF. The CDR3 nucleotides read TGTGCCAGCAGCTTGGGGGAGAACACTGAAGCTTTCTTT. Filled out from reference TRBV7-9 and TRBJ1-1, the complete variable domain reads DTGVSQNPRHKITKRGQNVTFRCDPISEHNRLYWYRQTLGQGPEFLTYFQNEAQLEKSRLLSDRFSAERPKGSFSTLEIQRTEQGDSAMYLCASSLGENTEAFFGQGTRLTVV.

V usage is TRBV6-5 and J usage is TRBJ2-7; tentatively, D is TRBD1 or TRBD2 (5 bases each). The CDR3 runs 16 residues. Trimming cost V 0 bases and J 0 bases, with 12 bases left between them. CDR1 is MNHEY and CDR2 is SVGAGI in the germline V gene. The CDR3 spells CASSYSIAGTSYEQYF. CDR3 nucleotides: TGTGCCAGCAGTTACTCGATCGCAGGGACCTCCTACGAGCAGTACTTC.

The gene calls are TRBV4-1 and TRBJ2-5; TRBD1 matches 8 bases. CDR1 is MGHRA and CDR2 is YSYEKL in the germline V gene. V lost 4 bases to trimming and J lost 0 bases; unmatched junction nucleotides: 7. CDR3 length: 16 amino acids. The CDR3 nucleotides are TGCGCCAGCAGCCCTACCGACAGGGGCCACCAAGAGACCCAGTACTTC. The encoded protein is CASSPTDRGHQETQYF.

The rearrangement links TRBV2 to TRBJ1-2, with D perhaps TRBD1 (5 bases). The CDR3 has 13 residues. CDR1 and CDR2 from the germline V gene are SNHLY and FYNNEI. Trimming took 5 bases from V and 8 from J, leaving 15 bases between them. CDR3 in DNA: TGTGCCAGCAGTCCAAGACAGAATTCGGGCTACACCTTC. It is translated as CASSPRQNSGYTF.

This clone was picked up one time. V usage is TRBV7-8 and J usage is TRBJ2-3, with D possibly matching TRBD2 (6 bases). The germline V and J ends were trimmed by 8 bases and 0 bases, with 12 bases remaining between them. The CDR3 spans 14 residues. Germline V gene sequence: CDR1 SGHVS, CDR2 FQNEAQ. CDR3 in DNA: TGTGCCAGCCGAGTTAGCGGTAGCACAGATACGCAGTATTTT. It translates to CASRVSGSTDTQYF.

The rearrangement links TRBV2 to TRBJ2-1; D is unresolved. V was cut by 4 bases and J by 8 bases, with 9 bases left in between. CDR3 length: 12 residues. Germline CDR1 is SNHLY and CDR2 is FYNNEI. The CDR3 nucleotides read TGTGCCAGCAGTGGAGGTGGCTATGAGCAGTTCTTC. Its protein is CASSGGGYEQFF. Combining the CDR3 with reference TRBV2 and TRBJ2-1 gives the whole variable domain EPEVTQTPSHQVTQMGQEVILRCVPISNHLYFYWYRQILGQKVEFLVSFYNNEISEKSEIFDDQFSVERPDGSNFTLKIRSTKLEDSAMYFCASSGGGYEQFFGPGTRLTVL.

The CDR3 nucleotides read TGTGCCAGCAGCCAAAACGGAGGGGCGAACACTGAAGCTTTCTTT. Protein: CASSQNGGANTEAFF. The chain joins TRBV11-2 to TRBJ1-1, with D maybe TRBD1 (5 bases). V was shortened by 5 bases and J by 1 base, with 14 bases between the two germline ends. From germline, CDR1 is SGHAT and CDR2 FQNNGV. CDR3 length: 15 amino acids.

The rearrangement links TRBV23-1 to TRBJ2-5, with 15 bases matching TRBD2. TRBV23-1 is identified as an open reading frame with a role that is uncertain. The CDR3 length is 18 residues. Germline trimming cut 6 bases from V and 5 bases from J; bases unmatched to any gene: 13. The CDR3 reads CASSQGLAGGPGMETQYF. The CDR3 DNA is TGCGCCAGCAGCCAAGGACTAGCGGGAGGGCCGGGGATGGAGACCCAGTACTTC.

The chain links TRBV7-3 to TRBJ1-2; possible D gene TRBD1, 6 bases. Trimming left V 1 base short and J 4 bases short, with 16 bases between. In germline, CDR1 is SGHTA, CDR2 FQGTGA. The CDR3 covers 16 residues. The CDR3: CASSLKERGQSYGYTF. The CDR3 DNA is TGTGCCAGCAGCTTAAAAGAACGTGGACAGAGCTATGGCTACACCTTC.

The J gene is TRBJ1-2, the V gene TRBV29-1; D gene unclear. The CDR3 extends over 12 amino acids. With 3 bases removed from V and 2 bases from J, the gap between germline ends came to 7 bases. Germline V gives CDR1 SQVTM, CDR2 ANQGSEA. CDR3 amino acids: CSVDLLNYGYTF. DNA for the CDR3: TGCAGCGTTGACCTACTGAACTATGGCTACACCTTC.

The rearrangement joins TRBV20-1 to TRBJ1-1; no clear D gene. Germline CDR1 is DFQATT and CDR2 is SNEGSKA (reference sequence). The CDR3 runs 10 residues. V lost 2 bases, J lost 8 bases, and 6 bases lay in between. CDR3 bases: TGCAGTGCTAGATTAGGGGAAGCTTTCTTT. Amino acids: CSARLGEAFF.

V gene TRBV28 combines with J gene TRBJ2-7, with TRBD2 as a possible D gene (5 bases). This CDR3 has 16 residues. V lost 5 bases to trimming and J lost 1 base, with 18 bases between them. Germline V CDR1 and CDR2: MDHEN, SYDVKM. The CDR3 DNA reads as TGTGCCAGCAGTCCCTTGGGGAGCGGAGCTTCCTACGAGCAGTACTTC. Translating it yields CASSPLGSGASYEQYF.

The CDR3 nucleotides read TGCAGTGCTAGTAGAGGACAGGGGGAGACTGAAGCTTTCTTT. Encoded protein: CSASRGQGETEAFF. This chain joins TRBV20-1 and TRBJ1-1; TRBD1 matches 10 bases. This CDR3 region has 14 residues. Germline CDR1 and CDR2: DFQATT and SNEGSKA (reference sequence). J was trimmed by 5 bases and V by 3 bases; bases with no gene match: 6.

The CDR3 nucleotides are TGTGCCAGCAGCCTGACAGAGGTCTCTGAAGCTTTCTTT. This encodes CASSLTEVSEAFF. V usage is TRBV11-3 and J usage is TRBJ1-1, with D perhaps TRBD1 (5 bases). CDR3 length: 13 amino acids. V lost 5 bases to trimming and J lost 6 bases, with 13 bases between them. The germline gives CDR1 SGHNT, CDR2 YENEEA.

The rearrangement links TRBV20-1 to TRBJ1-1, with D possibly being TRBD1 (6 bases). The V and J ends lost 3 bases and 1 base respectively, with 9 bases between them. This CDR3 spans 13 amino acids. Germline V gene sequence: CDR1 DFQATT, CDR2 SNEGSKA (reference sequence). The CDR3 region has the DNA TGCAGTGCTAGTGTGGGACAGAACACTGAAGCTTTCTTT. It specifies CSASVGQNTEAFF.

The chain couples TRBV9 to TRBJ2-5, with 8 nucleotides matching TRBD2. The CDR3 consists of 15 residues. Germline V lookup: CDR1 SGDLS, CDR2 YYNGEE. V lost 0 bases and J lost 2; bases outside the gene matches: 3. CDR3 region: CASSVAGGTQETQYF. The CDR3 DNA is TGTGCCAGCAGCGTAGCGGGAGGGACACAAGAGACCCAGTACTTC.